This entry describes one T cell receptor (beta chain). Its specificity is not known. This specimen belongs to a study of CD8 T cells in Susac syndrome. Points from the study as a whole: The study identified about seventeen and five Susac-specific public clones in total CD8+ and CD8+ TEMRA repertoires.

RNA was extracted with the RNeasy kit, and a quantity of about 0.45 to 1 ug was reverse transcribed using random hexamers. TCRdb passed the immunoSEQ multiplex PCR reads through MiXCR, listing each CDR3 protein once. The table lists 95,000 to 150,000 distinct CDR3 sequences, over 90% of them singletons. The CDR3 consists of 15 residues. CDR1 is DFQATT, CDR2 SNEGSKA, per germline (reference sequence). V lost 2 bases, J lost 3 bases, and 15 bases lay in between. This TCR was sampled from a human donor with Susac syndrome. This chain joins TRBV20-1 and TRBJ2-3, with D perhaps TRBD1 (5 bases). Sequenced material: CD8+ T cells from PBMCs. The DNA for the CDR3 is TGCAGTGCTAGACCTAGGGGTTCCCGGACAGATACGCAGTATTTT. This encodes CSARPRGSRTDTQYF.